Below are 15 T cell receptor beta chains sequenced from a single sample in a study of blood T cells in healthy people across ages. Through a sample-barcoded 5' primer and a J-beta primer mix, a second PCR was run for 7 to 11 cycles. TCRdb reprocessed the 5' RACE reads via MiXCR and lists one record per CDR3 protein. The data hold about 800,000 distinct CDR3 sequences, with about three fifths observed a single time. The specimen was blood. The receptors here all came from a man between 25 and 39 years old in good health.

CDR3 sequence (DNA): TGCGCCAGCAGCCAAGGGGACAGACAGAACACTGAAGCTTTCTTT. Protein sequence: CASSQGDRQNTEAFF. This chain joins TRBV4-1 and TRBJ1-1; 7 nucleotides line up with TRBD1. The CDR3 loop spans 15 amino acids. CDR1 is MGHRA, CDR2 YSYEKL, per germline. V lost 1 base and J lost 1; bases outside the gene matches: 3.

This clonotype was detected only a few times. Written as DNA, the CDR3 is TGCGCCAGCAGCCAAGACTTAGGAGGGGCCGAGAATCCCTACGAGCAGTACTTC. Amino acids: CASSQDLGGAENPYEQYF. This chain uses TRBV4-3 with TRBJ2-7; the D gene is possibly TRBD2 (6 bases). The CDR3 covers 18 residues. Germline loops: CDR1 LGHNA, CDR2 YSLEER. Trimming stripped 0 bases from V and 2 bases from J, with 20 bases between.

The chain joins TRBV20-1 to TRBJ2-4; D uncertain. Trimming left V 2 bases short and J 3 bases short, with 8 bases between. Germline CDR1 reads DFQATT; CDR2 reads SNEGSKA (reference sequence). CDR3 length: 13 amino acids. The CDR3 spells CSARSNNKNIQYF. DNA for the CDR3: TGCAGTGCTAGAAGTAACAACAAAAACATTCAGTACTTC.

The chain recombines TRBV7-2 with TRBJ1-4; D not certain. The germline V gene encodes CDR1 SGHTA and CDR2 FQGNSA. V was shortened by 3 bases and J by 7 bases, with 12 bases between the two germline ends. The length of the CDR3 is 14 residues. The CDR3 loop is CASSLGPAVEKLFF. The DNA for the CDR3 is TGTGCCAGCAGCTTGGGCCCGGCAGTTGAAAAACTGTTTTTT.

The chain couples TRBV10-1 to TRBJ1-1, with 9 nucleotides matching TRBD1. V trimming: 3 bases; J trimming: 4 bases; junction bases outside the gene matches: 9. The length of the CDR3 is 16 residues. Germline V lookup: CDR1 WNHNN, CDR2 SYGVQD (reference sequence). In DNA, the CDR3 is TGCGCCAGCAGTGAAATGGGACAGGGTGACGGCACTGAAGCTTTCTTT. This translates into CASSEMGQGDGTEAFF.

The chain employs TRBV4-3 and TRBJ2-1, with D perhaps being TRBD1 or TRBD2 (6 bases each). CDR3 size: 14 residues. Trimming pared 4 bases from V and 5 bases from J, leaving 12 bases between. The germline V gene encodes CDR1 LGHNA and CDR2 YSLEER. The CDR3 is CASSPERGDNEQFF. The CDR3 bases are TGCGCCAGCAGCCCGGAGAGGGGGGACAATGAGCAGTTCTTC.

This sequence joins TRBV4-3 and TRBJ2-7; 9 bases are a match to TRBD2. Judging by the DNA end, TRBJ2-5 fits better; the J call may be wrong. Looked up from germline, CDR1 is LGHNA and CDR2 is YSLEER. The CDR3 consists of 16 residues. CDR3 in DNA: TGCGCCAGCAGCCAAGATTTCGGACTAGCGTGGGAGACCCAGTACTTC. Protein sequence: CASSQDFGLAWETQYF.

This clonotype was found a few times. The rearrangement links TRBV4-2 to TRBJ2-7; D is uncertain. Trimming took 4 bases from V and 3 from J, leaving 13 bases between them. Germline values: CDR1 LGHNA, CDR2 YNFKEQ. The length of the CDR3 is 14 residues. The CDR3, as DNA: TGTGCCAGCAGCCTAGATGTGCAGTACTACGAGCAGTACTTC. This sequence encodes CASSLDVQYYEQYF.

The rearrangement links TRBV20-1 to TRBJ2-3, with D possibly being TRBD2 (5 bases). V gave up 3 bases and J gave up 1 base, with 11 bases separating them. The CDR3 sequence is 14 residues long. CDR1 and CDR2 (germline): DFQATT, SNEGSKA (reference sequence). The CDR3 coding sequence is TGCAGTGCTAGGGCAGTGGGAGGCACAGATACGCAGTATTTT. Translating it yields CSARAVGGTDTQYF.

The J gene is TRBJ2-4, the V gene TRBV29-1; D remains ambiguous. The CDR3 contains 14 residues. Trimming left V 7 bases short and J 2 bases short, with 15 bases between. Germline V CDR1 and CDR2: SQVTM, ANQGSEA. CDR3 region: CSASPFESKNIQYF. Written as DNA, the CDR3 is TGCAGCGCCTCCCCGTTTGAATCCAAAAACATTCAGTACTTC.

This clonotype was observed a single time. The chain combines TRBV12-3 or TRBV12-4 with TRBJ2-3; D is unresolved. This CDR3 has 13 amino acids. V lost 2 bases and J 5 bases, leaving 8 bases between the germline ends. The CDR3 DNA reads TGTGCCAGCAGTTTATTCGTTCGAGATACGCAGTATTTT. This encodes CASSLFVRDTQYF.

Note on this clonotype: A junction end diverges from the germline sequence, so it may reflect a read error. V usage is TRBV7-2 and J usage is TRBJ2-7; D is uncertain. Germline lookup yields CDR1 SGHTA and CDR2 FQGNSA. This CDR3 has 14 residues. In nucleotides, the CDR3 is TGTGCCAGCAGCTTAGGATCGGGTGCCTACGAGCTGTACTTC. Protein: CASSLGSGAYELYF.

This chain uses TRBV20-1 with TRBJ2-5, with TRBD1 identical over 10 bases. The DNA end is more similar to TRBJ2-7, so the J call may be wrong. The CDR3 is made up of 13 amino acids. The germline gives CDR1 DFQATT, CDR2 SNEGSKA (reference sequence). The chain's CDR3 is CSATRDRGSEQYF. The CDR3 coding sequence is TGCAGTGCAACCCGGGACAGGGGCTCCGAGCAGTACTTC.

This chain uses TRBV28 with TRBJ2-6; D is undetermined. Germline CDR1 reads MDHEN; CDR2 reads SYDVKM. This CDR3 region has 17 residues. Trimming took off 2 bases at V and 0 bases at J, with 11 bases between the two ends. This chain's CDR3 is CASSLGFVNSGANVLTF. As DNA, the CDR3 is TGTGCCAGCAGTTTAGGCTTTGTTAACTCTGGGGCCAACGTCCTGACTTTC.

This clonotype was detected a few times. The rearrangement joins TRBV7-2 to TRBJ2-3, with 7 positions matching TRBD2. J gave up 2 bases and V 3 bases, and 11 bases lay outside the gene matches. From germline, CDR1 is SGHTA and CDR2 FQGNSA. The CDR3 covers 17 residues. The CDR3, as DNA: TGTGCCAGCAGCTTCTCTCTCGCAGCGGGGACCACAGATACGCAGTATTTT. It encodes CASSFSLAAGTTDTQYF.